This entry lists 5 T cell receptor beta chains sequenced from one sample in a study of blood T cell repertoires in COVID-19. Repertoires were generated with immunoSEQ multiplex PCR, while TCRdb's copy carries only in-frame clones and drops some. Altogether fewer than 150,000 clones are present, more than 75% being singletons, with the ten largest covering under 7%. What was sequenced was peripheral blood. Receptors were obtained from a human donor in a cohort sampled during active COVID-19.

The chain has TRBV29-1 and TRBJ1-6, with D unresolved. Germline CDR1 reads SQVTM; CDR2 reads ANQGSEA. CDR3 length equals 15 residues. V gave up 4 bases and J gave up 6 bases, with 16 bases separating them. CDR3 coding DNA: TGCAGCGTTGGATGGTCAGGAGGGCCTAATTCACCCCTCCACTTT. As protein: CSVGWSGGPNSPLHF.

The CDR3 is CASSGGQGYEQYF. The CDR3, as DNA: TGTGCCAGCAGCGGAGGGCAGGGCTACGAGCAGTACTTC. The chain employs TRBV3-1 (or the pseudogene TRBV3-2) and TRBJ2-7, with a weak D call TRBD2 (6 bases). Germline V lookup: CDR1 LGHDT, CDR2 YNNKEL (reference sequence). This CDR3 is built from 13 residues. V lost 5 bases, J lost 3 bases, and 11 bases lay in between.

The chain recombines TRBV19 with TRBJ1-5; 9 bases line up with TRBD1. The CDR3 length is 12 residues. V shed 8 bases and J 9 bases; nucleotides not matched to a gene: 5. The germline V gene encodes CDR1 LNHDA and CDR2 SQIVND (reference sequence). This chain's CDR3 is CASGGQGLPQHF. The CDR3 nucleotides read TGTGCCAGTGGGGGACAGGGTTTGCCCCAGCATTTT.

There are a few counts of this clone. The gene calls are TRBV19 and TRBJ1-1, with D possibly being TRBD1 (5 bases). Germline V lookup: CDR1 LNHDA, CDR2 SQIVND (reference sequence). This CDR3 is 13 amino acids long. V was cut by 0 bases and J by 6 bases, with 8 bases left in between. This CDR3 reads CASSIDQGPEAFF. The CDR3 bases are TGTGCCAGTAGTATAGATCAGGGTCCTGAAGCTTTCTTT. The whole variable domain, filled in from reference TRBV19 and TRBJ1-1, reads DGGITQSPKYLFRKEGQNVTLSCEQNLNHDAMYWYRQDPGQGLRLIYYSQIVNDFQKGDIAEGYSVSREKKESFPLTVTSAQKNPTAFYLCASSIDQGPEAFFGQGTRLTVV.

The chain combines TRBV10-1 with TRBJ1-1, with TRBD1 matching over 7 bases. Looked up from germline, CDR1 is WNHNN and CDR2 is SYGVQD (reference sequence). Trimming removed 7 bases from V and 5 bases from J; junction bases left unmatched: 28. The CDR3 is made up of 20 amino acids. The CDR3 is CASTLRQGLDCRTYRTEAFF. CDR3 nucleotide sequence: TGCGCCAGCACCCTCCGACAGGGATTGGACTGTCGGACTTACAGGACTGAAGCTTTCTTT.